The clone carrying this T cell receptor (beta chain) showed up many times. This entry comes from a study of T-cell memory formation after mild COVID-19. The germline V gene has CDR1 SQVTM and CDR2 ANQGSEA. V lost 8 bases, J lost 4 bases, and 8 bases stayed unmatched. This CDR3 is 13 amino acids long. With constant-segment primers, 5'RACE yielded cDNA libraries of TCR alpha and TCR beta that carried sample barcodes and UMIs. One entry per CDR3 protein results from TCRdb running MiXCR on the 5' RACE reads. The data show around 140,000 distinct CDR3 sequences, with about 5.5% seen just once and 2% to 2.5% held by the top ten.

The chain combines TRBV29-1 with TRBJ2-7; 10 bases agree with TRBD1. The clonotype originates from an adult woman who had mild COVID-19 (a few samples of this study predate the infection). Cell type and time point are not known. The source material was PBMCs or a T cell subset sorted from them (not recorded which). CDR3 sequence: CSTRQGAGYEQYF. CDR3 DNA sequence: TGCAGCACGAGACAGGGGGCAGGATACGAGCAGTACTTC.